The clone carrying this TCR beta chain was seen repeatedly, ten times or more. Its specificity is not known. The data originate from a study of read filtering for tumor transcriptome and immune sequencing. Study in general: Mean patient age was approximately 66 years, range about 47 to 90; 17 male, 14 female. By R-ISS, stages I, II and III held about 8, 15 and 7 patients. Whole-study findings and limits: The sorted CD138-negative fraction was a mixed bone marrow immune population, not purified T cells.

CDR1 is SQVTM and CDR2 is ANQGSEA in the germline V gene. V shed 4 bases and J shed 3 bases, with 7 bases lying between them. The CDR3 is 12 amino acids. Molecular barcoded adaptors covering alpha/delta and beta/gamma chains were used on 400 to 450 ng RNA. TCRdb processed the reads anew with MiXCR; each CDR3 protein has one entry. Of 85,000 or so distinct CDR3 sequences detected, roughly 12% appear once; the ten largest clones hold more than 13%. This TCR was recovered from a donor aged 40 or older with multiple myeloma. The sequenced material came from a population of CD138-negative cells sorted from bone marrow. The V call is TRBV29-1, the J call TRBJ2-1; D is undetermined. The CDR3 here is CSVGTDYNEQFF. CDR3 DNA sequence: TGCAGCGTTGGAACAGACTACAATGAGCAGTTCTTC.